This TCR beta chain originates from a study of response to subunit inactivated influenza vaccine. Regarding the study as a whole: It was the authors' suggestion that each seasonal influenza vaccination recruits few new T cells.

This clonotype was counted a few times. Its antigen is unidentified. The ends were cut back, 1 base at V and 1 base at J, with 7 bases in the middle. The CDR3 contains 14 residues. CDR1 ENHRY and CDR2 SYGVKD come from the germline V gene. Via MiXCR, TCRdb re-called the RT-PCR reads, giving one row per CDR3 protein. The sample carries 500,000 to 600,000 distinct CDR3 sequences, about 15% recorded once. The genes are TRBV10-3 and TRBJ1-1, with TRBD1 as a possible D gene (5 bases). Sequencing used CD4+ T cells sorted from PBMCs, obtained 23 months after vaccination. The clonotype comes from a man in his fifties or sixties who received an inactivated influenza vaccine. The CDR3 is CAISEWQGNTEAFF. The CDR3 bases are TGTGCCATCAGTGAGTGGCAGGGGAACACTGAAGCTTTCTTT.